This TCR beta chain was identified during a study of beta chain features in type 1 diabetes. Study as a whole: Sorted cells numbering roughly 98,000,000 were examined across all samples.

Note on this clone: Antigen unknown.

Expressed TCRB transcripts were sequenced, since all the RNA that had been isolated was reverse transcribed. Repertoires were generated with immunoSEQ multiplex PCR, while TCRdb's copy carries only in-frame clones and drops some. Of roughly 610,000 clones listed, around a sixth are singletons. Sorted populations all had greater than 95% purity. Unmatched junction bases numbered 5, after V lost 3 bases and J lost 3 bases. Germline V gives CDR1 MDHEN, CDR2 SYDVKM. This CDR3 comprises 15 residues. Findings and limits, study-wide: Lower insertion and higher deletion counts appeared at VDJ junctions in type 1 diabetes patients.

This sequence originates from a man aged 18 to 30 in good health. The chain recombines TRBV28 with TRBJ2-3; TRBD2 matches 8 bases. Sequencing was carried out using naive CD4+ T cells from blood. The CDR3 region is CASSLGGGLTDTQYF. CDR3 in DNA: TGTGCCAGCAGTTTGGGCGGGGGGCTTACAGATACGCAGTATTTT.